Following are 17 T cell receptor beta chains from one sample sequenced in a study of blood T cell repertoires in COVID-19. Assay: immunoSEQ multiplex PCR; the TCRdb copy retains only in-frame clones and omits some. Here the sample spans over 100,000 clones, around nine tenths being singletons. Specimen: peripheral blood. The origin of the receptors is a man aged 50-59 years with active COVID-19.

The chain has TRBV7-9 and TRBJ2-5; TRBD1 is a possible D gene (5 bases). The CDR3 is 15 amino acids. V lost 5 bases and J lost 1, with 14 bases in between. Germline V gene sequence: CDR1 SEHNR, CDR2 FQNEAQ (reference sequence). The CDR3 nucleotides are TGTGCCAGCAGCCCCCGCCTGACAGCCCAAGAGACCCAGTACTTC. Amino acids: CASSPRLTAQETQYF.

This clone was recorded only once. V is TRBV5-1 and J is TRBJ2-7; a weak D match, TRBD1 (6 bases). The V gene's germline CDR1 is SGHRS and CDR2 YFSETQ. V was pared by 1 base and J by 5 bases, with 10 bases between. This CDR3 is 13 amino acids long. CDR3 nucleotide sequence: TGCGCCAGCAGCTTGCCTAACAGGGACGAGCAGTACTTC. Translating gives CASSLPNRDEQYF.

This sequence joins TRBV18 and TRBJ2-1; D gene ambiguous. Germline assignment: CDR1 KGHSH and CDR2 LQKENI. V gave up 3 bases and J gave up 0 bases, with 15 bases separating them. The CDR3 extends over 17 amino acids. This chain's CDR3 is CASSPRSATSSYNEQFF. The CDR3 nucleotides are TGTGCCAGCTCACCCAGGTCCGCGACAAGCTCCTACAATGAGCAGTTCTTC.

The chain uses TRBV4-2 and TRBJ2-7; D remains ambiguous. The CDR3 spans 12 residues. CDR1 and CDR2 (germline): LGHNA, YNFKEQ. With 0 bases removed from V and 5 bases from J, the gap between germline ends came to 5 bases. CDR3 bases: TGTGCCAGCAGCCAAGATCTCCACGAGCAGTACTTC. This gives the protein CASSQDLHEQYF.

The rearrangement joins TRBV2 to TRBJ2-7; D remains unclear. V gave up 0 bases and J gave up 4 bases, with 10 bases separating them. The CDR3 extends over 14 amino acids. Germline V CDR1 and CDR2: SNHLY, FYNNEI. CDR3 sequence: CASSEAAFQYEQYF. CDR3 DNA sequence: TGTGCCAGCAGTGAAGCGGCCTTTCAGTACGAGCAGTACTTC.

This chain links TRBV12-3 or TRBV12-4 with TRBJ1-4; unclear D gene. V was pared by 3 bases and J by 8 bases, with 10 bases between. There are 13 residues in the CDR3. The CDR3 protein is CASSFQVWEKLFF. The DNA for the CDR3 is TGTGCCAGCAGTTTTCAGGTCTGGGAAAAACTGTTTTTT.

This chain joins TRBV18 and TRBJ2-7, with 9 positions matching TRBD1. Germline CDR1 reads KGHSH; CDR2 reads LQKENI. The CDR3 loop spans 14 amino acids. With 8 bases clipped from V and 4 bases from J, the junction kept 9 bases outside the gene matches. CDR3 nucleotide sequence: TGTGCCAGCACGCAGGACAGGGGCGCGTACGAGCAGTACTTC. It codes for CASTQDRGAYEQYF.

The genes are TRBV29-1 and TRBJ2-1; weak D call: TRBD2 (6 bases). V lost 6 bases and J 12 bases, leaving 18 bases between the germline ends. The CDR3 consists of 12 residues. Germline lookup yields CDR1 SQVTM and CDR2 ANQGSEA. This CDR3 is CSVGGWVLGQFF. DNA for the CDR3: TGCAGCGTGGGGGGATGGGTACTCGGGCAGTTCTTC.

The chain uses TRBV2 and TRBJ2-7, with D perhaps matching TRBD2 (6 bases). The V and J ends lost 11 bases and 3 bases respectively, with 17 bases between them. CDR3 length: 13 amino acids. The germline gives CDR1 SNHLY, CDR2 FYNNEI. CDR3 residues: CAGTYSRNYEQYF. CDR3 nucleotide sequence: TGTGCCGGGACTTATTCCCGGAACTACGAGCAGTACTTC.

The rearrangement joins TRBV19 to TRBJ2-3, with 9 bases lining up with TRBD2. J gave up 1 base and V 6 bases, and 5 bases lay outside the gene matches. Germline values: CDR1 LNHDA, CDR2 SQIVND (reference sequence). The CDR3 sequence is 15 residues long. The CDR3 spells CASRASGARTDTQYF. CDR3 sequence (DNA): TGTGCCAGTAGGGCTAGCGGGGCCCGCACAGATACGCAGTATTTT. Full variable domain (remainder filled in from reference TRBV19 and TRBJ2-3): DGGITQSPKYLFRKEGQNVTLSCEQNLNHDAMYWYRQDPGQGLRLIYYSQIVNDFQKGDIAEGYSVSREKKESFPLTVTSAQKNPTAFYLCASRASGARTDTQYFGPGTRLTVL.

The J gene is TRBJ1-4, the V gene TRBV9; the match to TRBD1 covers 9 bases. V lost 4 bases, J lost 3 bases, and 4 bases stayed unmatched. Germline CDR1 and CDR2: SGDLS and YYNGEE. CDR3 length: 15 residues. The CDR3 spells CASSYRQGANEKLFF. The CDR3 DNA reads TGTGCCAGCAGCTACCGACAGGGGGCTAATGAAAAACTGTTTTTT.

The chain combines TRBV19 with TRBJ1-1; tentatively, D is TRBD1 (5 bases). V lost 7 bases, J lost 1 base, and 13 bases lay in between. The CDR3 extends over 14 amino acids. Germline values: CDR1 LNHDA, CDR2 SQIVND (reference sequence). The CDR3 coding sequence is TGTGCCAGTATCCCGGGACTATGGAACACTGAAGCTTTCTTT. Its translation: CASIPGLWNTEAFF.

The chain recombines TRBV12-3 or TRBV12-4 with TRBJ2-5; 8 bases match TRBD2. V shed 2 bases, J shed 7 bases, and the junction held 0 bases outside the gene matches. The CDR3 totals 12 residues. This CDR3 reads CASSLRGGTQYF. The DNA of the CDR3 is TGTGCCAGCAGTTTACGGGGGGGGACCCAGTACTTC.

The chain recombines TRBV7-2 with TRBJ1-4; maybe TRBD1 (5 bases). From germline, CDR1 is SGHTA and CDR2 FQGNSA. This CDR3 contains 16 residues. V was cut by 1 base and J by 4 bases, with 13 bases left in between. CDR3: CASSLDSGLGNEKLFF. In DNA, the CDR3 is TGTGCCAGCAGCTTAGACTCAGGGTTGGGTAATGAAAAACTGTTTTTT.

The V gene is TRBV5-1, the J gene TRBJ2-7, with 12 bases fitting TRBD1. Germline V gene sequence: CDR1 SGHRS, CDR2 YFSETQ. The CDR3 runs 15 residues. J was trimmed by 4 bases and V by 4 bases; bases with no gene match: 6. CDR3 protein: CASSPGTGGFYEQYF. The CDR3 DNA is TGCGCCAGCAGCCCGGGGACAGGGGGCTTTTACGAGCAGTACTTC.

This clone occurred a few times. The chain recombines TRBV2 with TRBJ2-2, with D perhaps matching TRBD1 (6 bases). V was clipped by 5 bases and J by 5 bases, with 9 bases between them. The germline CDR1 and CDR2 sequences are SNHLY and FYNNEI. The CDR3 consists of 13 residues. DNA for the CDR3: TGTGCCAGCAGTTTCGGACAGACCGGGGAGCTGTTTTTT. It codes for CASSFGQTGELFF.

This clone was counted a few times. The chain employs TRBV28 and TRBJ2-7, with a tentative D call TRBD1 (5 bases). Germline V gene sequence: CDR1 MDHEN, CDR2 SYDVKM. Trimming took off 3 bases at V and 0 bases at J, with 15 bases between the two ends. This CDR3 has 16 amino acids. The CDR3 DNA reads as TGTGCCAGCAGTTTGAGACAGCTCCTTTACTCCTACGAGCAGTACTTC. Encoded protein: CASSLRQLLYSYEQYF.